Listed here are 9 T cell receptor beta chains from one sample, sequenced in a study of cytomegalovirus exposure and HLA in healthy donors. Assay used: immunoSEQ multiplex PCR; TCRdb lists only in-frame clones, some missing. The sample has 160,000 or so clones; 84% are singletons. Sequencing was carried out using PBMCs. The receptors originated from a man aged 25-40 years in good health and CMV-seropositive.

This clone was detected a few times. The gene calls are TRBV9 and TRBJ2-3, with TRBD2 as a possible D gene (6 bases). This CDR3 has 15 amino acids. The V end lost 3 bases, the J end lost 4 bases, and 15 bases lay between the germline ends. Germline CDR1 SGDLS, CDR2 YYNGEE. As DNA, the CDR3 is TGTGCCAGCAGCGCAACGGACTACCTCGCAGATACGCAGTATTTT. Amino acid sequence: CASSATDYLADTQYF.

The chain is built from TRBV6-4 and TRBJ1-1; 7 positions match TRBD1. V dropped 2 bases and J dropped 1; count of bases not matched to a gene: 1. Germline assignment: CDR1 MRHNA and CDR2 SNTAGT. The length of the CDR3 is 14 residues. This CDR3 reads CASSDGTENTEAFF. DNA of the CDR3: TGTGCCAGCAGTGACGGGACAGAGAACACTGAAGCTTTCTTT.

This rearrangement joins TRBV27 to TRBJ1-1; D may be TRBD1 (6 bases). Deletions cut 2 bases from V and 6 bases from J, with 10 bases between. Germline V lookup: CDR1 MNHEY, CDR2 SMNVEV (reference sequence). This CDR3 comprises 13 residues. The CDR3 sequence: CASSLGGQAEAFF. The CDR3 DNA reads TGTGCCAGCAGTTTAGGGGGCCAGGCTGAAGCTTTCTTT.

The chain uses TRBV27 and TRBJ2-5; 8 bases are shared with TRBD1. Unmatched junction bases numbered 4, after V lost 6 bases and J lost 1 base. Germline assignment: CDR1 MNHEY and CDR2 SMNVEV (reference sequence). The CDR3 has 14 amino acids. CDR3 loop: CASSTDRVQETQYF. The DNA of the CDR3 is TGTGCCAGCAGCACGGACAGGGTCCAAGAGACCCAGTACTTC.

The chain carries TRBV25-1 and TRBJ2-1, with D tentatively TRBD2 (5 bases). Per the germline V gene, CDR1 is MGHDK and CDR2 is SYGVNS. V was trimmed by 8 bases and J by 8 bases, leaving 16 bases between them. The CDR3 has 13 residues. CDR3 region: CASGLSLWDEQFF. DNA of the CDR3: TGTGCCAGCGGACTTTCTCTTTGGGATGAGCAGTTCTTC.

This chain links TRBV6-1 with TRBJ1-2; 7 bases agree with TRBD1. From germline, CDR1 is MNHNS and CDR2 SASEGT. This CDR3 comprises 14 residues. Trimming cost V 5 bases and J 1 base; bases outside gene matches: 4. The chain's CDR3 is CASSPGQHNYGYTF. The CDR3 region has the DNA TGTGCCAGCAGTCCGGGACAGCATAACTATGGCTACACCTTC.

V is TRBV27 and J is TRBJ1-1; weak D call: TRBD1 (5 bases). CDR3 length: 15 amino acids. Trimming shortened V by 1 base and J by 1 base, and 10 bases separated the two germline ends. Germline assignment: CDR1 MNHEY and CDR2 SMNVEV (reference sequence). The CDR3 loop reads CASSLWRGSNTEAFF. The CDR3 region has the DNA TGTGCCAGCAGTTTATGGAGGGGCTCGAACACTGAAGCTTTCTTT.

The chain couples TRBV7-9 to TRBJ2-1; 9 bases map to TRBD2. Germline CDR1 is SEHNR and CDR2 is FQNEAQ (reference sequence). V was clipped by 6 bases and J by 1 base; unmatched bases: 10. The CDR3 is made up of 17 amino acids. The chain's CDR3 is CASRGEGLAVSYNEQFF. CDR3 nucleotide sequence: TGTGCCAGCAGGGGGGAGGGACTAGCAGTATCCTACAATGAGCAGTTCTTC.

This sequence joins TRBV2 and TRBJ1-1; the match to TRBD1 covers 7 bases. The CDR3 is 13 residues long. CDR1 is SNHLY and CDR2 is FYNNEI in the germline V gene. The trim removed 11 bases at V and 1 base at J, leaving 7 bases unmatched. The CDR3 region is CAPQGQKNTEAFF. CDR3 nucleotides: TGTGCCCCCCAGGGACAGAAGAACACTGAAGCTTTCTTT.